The clone carrying this T cell receptor (beta chain) was seen a handful of times. This sample stems from a study of PD-L1 blockade in urothelial cancer. Clones were read by immunoSEQ multiplex PCR, and TCRdb kept only the in-frame ones, dropping some. The table has approximately 58,000 clones, approximately 80% seen once. With V trimmed by 2 bases and J by 4 bases, 8 bases remained unmatched. Germline assignment: CDR1 SGDLS and CDR2 YYNGEE. The CDR3 spans 17 residues. The material sequenced was PBMCs, taken around atezolizumab (anti-PD-L1) treatment. This receptor was taken from a man in his 70s with urothelial cancer. The chain is built from TRBV9 and TRBJ2-1; 11 bases fit TRBD2. This CDR3 is CASSVTSGRRIYNEQFF. CDR3 DNA sequence: TGTGCCAGCAGCGTCACTAGCGGGAGAAGAATTTACAATGAGCAGTTCTTC.